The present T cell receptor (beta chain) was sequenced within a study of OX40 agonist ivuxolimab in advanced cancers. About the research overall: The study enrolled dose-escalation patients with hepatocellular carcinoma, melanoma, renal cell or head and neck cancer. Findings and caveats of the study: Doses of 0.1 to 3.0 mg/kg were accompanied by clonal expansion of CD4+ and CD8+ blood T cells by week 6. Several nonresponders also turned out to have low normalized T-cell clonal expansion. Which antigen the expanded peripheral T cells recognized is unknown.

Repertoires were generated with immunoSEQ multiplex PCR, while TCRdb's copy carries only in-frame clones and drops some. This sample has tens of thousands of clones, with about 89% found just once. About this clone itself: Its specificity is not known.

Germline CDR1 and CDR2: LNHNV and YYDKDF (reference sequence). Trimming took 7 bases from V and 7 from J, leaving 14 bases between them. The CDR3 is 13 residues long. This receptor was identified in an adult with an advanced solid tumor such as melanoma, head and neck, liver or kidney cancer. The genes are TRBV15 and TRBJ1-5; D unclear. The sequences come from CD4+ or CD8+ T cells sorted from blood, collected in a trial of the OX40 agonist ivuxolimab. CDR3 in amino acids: CATTGPDYQPQHF. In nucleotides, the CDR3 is TGTGCCACCACTGGACCCGACTACCAGCCCCAGCATTTT. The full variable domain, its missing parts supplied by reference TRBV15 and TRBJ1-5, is DAMVIQNPRYQVTQFGKPVTLSCSQTLNHNVMYWYQQKSSQAPKLLFHYYDKDFNNEADTPDNFQSRRPNTSFCFLDIRSPGLGDTAMYLCATTGPDYQPQHFGDGTRLSIL.